Presented here are 31 T cell receptor beta chains from one specimen sequenced in a study of cytomegalovirus exposure and HLA in healthy donors. PCR amplification relied on 60 Vbeta primers (plus 13 Jbeta primers). This table comes from immunoSEQ multiplex PCR, and its TCRdb copy is limited to in-frame clones, with some not included. The sample lists roughly 180,000 clones, 70% to 90% occurring once. Sequencing was carried out using PBMCs. The source is a woman aged 18-29 years in good health and CMV-seronegative.

This sequence joins TRBV28 and TRBJ1-2, with D unclear. The length of the CDR3 is 14 residues. Trimming shortened V by 8 bases and J by 4 bases, and 17 bases separated the two germline ends. CDR1 and CDR2 from the germline V gene are MDHEN and SYDVKM. The CDR3 loop reads CASVLDGSSYGYTF. The CDR3 DNA follows: TGTGCCAGCGTGTTAGATGGTAGTTCCTATGGCTACACCTTC.

The chain uses TRBV14 and TRBJ2-7, with 8 positions matching TRBD1. The CDR3 has 15 amino acids. Germline V lookup: CDR1 SGHDN, CDR2 FVKESK. Trimming cost V 3 bases and J 3 bases; bases outside gene matches: 7. CDR3 nucleotides: TGTGCCAGCAGCCACTACCAAGGACAGGGCTACGAGCAGTACTTC. This sequence encodes CASSHYQGQGYEQYF.

The J gene is TRBJ2-1, the V gene TRBV5-1; the match to TRBD2 covers 9 bases. This CDR3 has 16 amino acids. V lost 4 bases, J lost 7 bases, and 12 bases stayed unmatched. Germline CDR1 SGHRS, CDR2 YFSETQ. CDR3 nucleotides: TGCGCCAGCAGCCAGACTTATACTAGCGGGCAAAATGAGCAGTTCTTC. Translated, it gives CASSQTYTSGQNEQFF.

This clone was detected only once. The chain uses TRBV11-3 and TRBJ2-7; 14 nucleotides match TRBD2. V was clipped by 1 base and J by 2 bases; unmatched bases: 10. Germline CDR1 and CDR2: SGHNT and YENEEA. The CDR3 length is 19 residues. This CDR3 reads CASSLVGTSGRKRPYEQYF. DNA of the CDR3: TGTGCCAGCAGCTTAGTTGGGACTAGCGGGAGAAAGAGGCCCTACGAGCAGTACTTC.

This clone turned up a few times. This chain uses TRBV7-2 with TRBJ2-1; 14 nucleotides match TRBD2. The germline V gene encodes CDR1 SGHTA and CDR2 FQGNSA. The CDR3 has 18 residues. V gave up 2 bases and J gave up 7 bases; unmatched junction bases: 10. The CDR3 sequence: CASSLYTGTSGSGNEQFF. The CDR3 DNA follows: TGTGCCAGCAGCTTATACACCGGGACTAGCGGGAGCGGGAATGAGCAGTTCTTC.

This sequence joins TRBV11-2 and TRBJ2-3; tentatively, D is TRBD1 (6 bases). The CDR3 length is 15 residues. Trimming stripped 0 bases from V and 1 base from J, with 8 bases between. The germline V gene has CDR1 SGHAT and CDR2 FQNNGV. The DNA of the CDR3 is TGTGCCAGCAGCTTAGACAGGGGAGGCACAGATACGCAGTATTTT. This gives the protein CASSLDRGGTDTQYF. Full variable domain (missing parts from reference TRBV11-2 and TRBJ2-3): EAGVAQSPRYKIIEKRQSVAFWCNPISGHATLYWYQQILGQGPKLLIQFQNNGVVDDSQLPKDRFSAERLKGVDSTLKIQPAKLEDSAVYLCASSLDRGGTDTQYFGPGTRLTVL.

The gene calls are TRBV19 and TRBJ2-2; D gene ambiguous. This CDR3 spans 14 amino acids. Germline CDR1 LNHDA, CDR2 SQIVND (reference sequence). Trimming left V 8 bases short and J 2 bases short, with 12 bases between. CDR3: CASDDNPNTGELFF. In DNA, the CDR3 is TGTGCCAGTGACGACAACCCAAACACCGGGGAGCTGTTTTTT. Supplemented by reference TRBV19 and TRBJ2-2, the full variable domain reads DGGITQSPKYLFRKEGQNVTLSCEQNLNHDAMYWYRQDPGQGLRLIYYSQIVNDFQKGDIAEGYSVSREKKESFPLTVTSAQKNPTAFYLCASDDNPNTGELFFGEGSRLTVL.

The chain has TRBV5-1 and TRBJ2-5; maybe TRBD2 (5 bases). The end of the DNA fits TRBJ2-7 better, so the J call may be wrong. The CDR3 length is 14 residues. Germline V lookup: CDR1 SGHRS, CDR2 YFSETQ. CDR3 in DNA: TGCGCCAGCAGCTTGGACGGGGAATCCTACGAGCAGTACTTC. Translated: CASSLDGESYEQYF.

The rearrangement joins TRBV7-9 to TRBJ1-5; D not resolved. The CDR3 has 13 residues. The germline CDR1 and CDR2 sequences are SEHNR and FQNEAQ (reference sequence). The V gene lost 1 base and the J gene lost 7 bases, with 8 bases spanning the gap. CDR3 amino acids: CASSLEGDQPQHF. CDR3 nucleotide sequence: TGTGCCAGCAGCTTAGAGGGAGACCAGCCCCAGCATTTT.

The V gene is TRBV28, the J gene TRBJ1-5; D is uncertain. This CDR3 has 17 amino acids. Trimming shortened V by 6 bases and J by 2 bases, and 20 bases separated the two germline ends. The germline V gene has CDR1 MDHEN and CDR2 SYDVKM. The CDR3 protein is CASREKAGVSGNQPQHF. The CDR3 DNA reads as TGTGCCAGCAGAGAAAAGGCCGGGGTTAGTGGCAATCAGCCCCAGCATTTT. The full variable domain, rest sourced from reference TRBV28 and TRBJ1-5, is DVKVTQSSRYLVKRTGEKVFLECVQDMDHENMFWYRQDPGLGLRLIYFSYDVKMKEKGDIPEGYSVSREKKERFSLILESASTNQTSMYLCASREKAGVSGNQPQHFGDGTRLSIL.

The rearrangement uses TRBV4-1 and TRBJ2-3; D is possibly TRBD1 (6 bases). The germline CDR1 and CDR2 sequences are MGHRA and YSYEKL. The CDR3 consists of 16 residues. V was pared by 0 bases and J by 0 bases, with 10 bases between. The CDR3 nucleotides read TGCGCCAGCAGCCAAGAGGGGACATGGAGCACAGATACGCAGTATTTT. Protein product: CASSQEGTWSTDTQYF.

The chain combines TRBV28 with TRBJ2-7; tentatively, D is TRBD1 (6 bases). The CDR3 extends over 14 amino acids. The V gene's germline CDR1 is MDHEN and CDR2 SYDVKM. V lost 6 bases and J lost 1, with 13 bases in between. The CDR3 reads CASSRAGASYEQYF. The CDR3 coding sequence is TGTGCCAGCAGCCGCGCAGGGGCGTCCTACGAGCAGTACTTC.

The chain uses TRBV9 and TRBJ1-2; maybe TRBD1 (6 bases). Per the germline V gene, CDR1 is SGDLS and CDR2 is YYNGEE. V shed 5 bases and J shed 4 bases, with 12 bases lying between them. The CDR3 covers 13 residues. CDR3 sequence: CASSFQGPYGYTF. In DNA, the CDR3 is TGTGCCAGCAGTTTCCAGGGGCCCTATGGCTACACCTTC.

V and J are TRBV9 and TRBJ1-2, with 11 bases that match TRBD1. Germline V gene sequence: CDR1 SGDLS, CDR2 YYNGEE. The CDR3 extends over 15 amino acids. Losses at the gene ends were 3 bases for V and 8 bases for J; bases not matched to a gene: 9. The CDR3 spells CASSGRTGGAGGYTF. CDR3 in DNA: TGTGCCAGCAGCGGACGGACAGGGGGCGCGGGAGGCTACACCTTC.

This clone has only one observation. V usage is TRBV6-5 and J usage is TRBJ1-1; 8 bases fit TRBD1. This CDR3 contains 14 residues. Per the germline V gene, CDR1 is MNHEY and CDR2 is SVGAGI. V was pared by 4 bases and J by 5 bases, with 6 bases of the junction left unmatched. CDR3 DNA sequence: TGTGCCAGCAGTTCGACAGGGGATAGAACTGAAGCTTTCTTT. It yields the protein CASSSTGDRTEAFF.

In its sample, this clone was seen once. The chain uses TRBV5-1 and TRBJ2-7; no clear D. The V gene lost 4 bases and the J gene lost 2 bases, with 7 bases spanning the gap. Germline V gene lookup returns CDR1 SGHRS and CDR2 YFSETQ. The CDR3 extends over 12 amino acids. DNA of the CDR3: TGCGCCAGCAGCCCTAATGCCTACGAGCAGTACTTC. Translated: CASSPNAYEQYF.

This rearrangement joins TRBV28 to TRBJ2-7; 15 nucleotides line up with TRBD2. The CDR3 has 16 amino acids. V lost 5 bases to trimming and J lost 2 bases; unmatched junction nucleotides: 4. From germline, CDR1 is MDHEN and CDR2 SYDVKM. The CDR3 DNA reads TGTGCCAGCAGTCCGGGACTAGCGGGAGGCGCCTACGAGCAGTACTTC. Translated: CASSPGLAGGAYEQYF.

The rearrangement links TRBV4-3 to TRBJ2-7; 9 bases map to TRBD2. The V segment lost 0 bases and the J segment 3 bases; nucleotides outside the gene matches: 6. CDR1 and CDR2 (germline): LGHNA, YSLEER. The CDR3 consists of 16 residues. DNA of the CDR3: TGCGCCAGCAGCCAAGAGGCTAGCGGGGCTTACTACGAGCAGTACTTC. Translated, it gives CASSQEASGAYYEQYF.

The rearrangement joins TRBV5-1 to TRBJ1-1; D remains ambiguous. The V gene lost 3 bases and the J gene lost 1 base, with 13 bases spanning the gap. CDR1 and CDR2 from the germline V gene are SGHRS and YFSETQ. CDR3 length equals 15 residues. In nucleotides, the CDR3 is TGCGCCAGCAGCTCCAAGGTCCGGGGGAACACTGAAGCTTTCTTT. Amino acid sequence: CASSSKVRGNTEAFF.

This chain uses TRBV7-9 with TRBJ2-7; TRBD1 might be the D (6 bases). Trimming removed 5 bases at V and 6 bases at J, with 14 bases between. Germline values: CDR1 SEHNR, CDR2 FQNEAQ (reference sequence). The CDR3 has 13 amino acids. In DNA form, the CDR3 reads TGTGCCAGCAGCCCCAGACAGGATTTCGAGCAGTACTTC. Translating gives CASSPRQDFEQYF.

A word on this clone: The junction differs from germline at one of its ends, possibly a read error. Other nucleotide sequences in the sample specify the same CDR3. The CDR3 DNA follows: TGCGCCAGCGGACGGGCTAGCGGGATGTCAGATACGCAGTACTTT. This sequence encodes CASGRASGMSDTQYF. V and J are TRBV5-1 and TRBJ2-3; TRBD2 matches at 9 bases. Germline V lookup: CDR1 SGHRS, CDR2 YFSETQ. The CDR3 runs 15 residues.

This chain uses TRBV28 with TRBJ2-7, with 14 bases identical to TRBD2. J lost 3 bases, V lost 5 bases, and 6 bases had no gene match. CDR3 length equals 16 residues. Per germline, CDR1 MDHEN and CDR2 SYDVKM. The DNA for the CDR3 is TGTGCCAGCAGTAGGACTAGCGGGAGGCCAAACTACGAGCAGTACTTC. Translated, it gives CASSRTSGRPNYEQYF.

This sequence joins TRBV30 and TRBJ2-1; possibly TRBD2 for D (5 bases). Germline V gene sequence: CDR1 GTSNPN, CDR2 SVGIG (reference sequence). Trimming pared 2 bases from V and 10 bases from J, leaving 12 bases between. The CDR3 is 12 residues long. The CDR3 DNA sequence: TGTGCCTGGAGTCCGGGGAGCAACGAGCAGTTCTTC. Its translation: CAWSPGSNEQFF.

This clone was detected a few times. The rearrangement links TRBV18 to TRBJ2-7, with D possibly being TRBD1 (6 bases). V shed 4 bases and J shed 3 bases, with 10 bases lying between them. There are 13 residues in the CDR3. CDR1 and CDR2 (germline): KGHSH, LQKENI. Here the CDR3 reads CASSRAGDYEQYF. CDR3 in DNA: TGTGCCAGCTCACGCGCAGGGGACTACGAGCAGTACTTC.

This chain uses TRBV4-2 with TRBJ2-2; 7 bases line up with TRBD2. V shed 4 bases, J shed 7 bases, and the junction held 12 bases outside the gene matches. Germline CDR1 reads LGHNA; CDR2 reads YNFKEQ. The CDR3 has 16 amino acids. In DNA form, the CDR3 reads TGTGCCAGCAGCCCTCGGTCAGGGAGGGGTGACGGGGAGCTGTTTTTT. This sequence encodes CASSPRSGRGDGELFF.

CDR3 coding DNA: TGTGCCATCAGTGCCGGGACAGGGATGGTTGAGACCCAGTACTTC. Translation gives CAISAGTGMVETQYF. This chain connects TRBV10-3 to TRBJ2-5, with TRBD1 identical over 9 bases. Germline CDR1 is ENHRY and CDR2 is SYGVKD. CDR3 length: 15 amino acids. With V trimmed by 4 bases and J by 5 bases, 8 bases remained unmatched.

The DNA of the CDR3 is TGTGCCAGCAGCTTAGGGCACAGCACAGATACGCAGTATTTT. As protein: CASSLGHSTDTQYF. V gene TRBV11-2 combines with J gene TRBJ2-3, with no clear D. The germline gives CDR1 SGHAT, CDR2 FQNNGV. V lost 1 base and J lost 0, with 5 bases in between. The CDR3 runs 14 residues.

The J gene is TRBJ1-1, the V gene TRBV6-1, with a possible D match to TRBD1 (6 bases). V was shortened by 6 bases and J by 1 base, with 15 bases between the two germline ends. The V gene's germline CDR1 is MNHNS and CDR2 SASEGT. CDR3 length: 15 residues. CDR3: CASRLVTGQNTEAFF. CDR3 nucleotides: TGTGCCAGCAGATTAGTAACAGGGCAGAACACTGAAGCTTTCTTT.

The chain joins TRBV5-8 to TRBJ2-2; 11 bases map to TRBD2. The CDR3 length is 16 residues. The germline V gene has CDR1 SGHTS and CDR2 YDEGEE. The V gene end was trimmed by 5 bases and the J gene end by 3 bases; junction bases not matched to a gene: 6. The CDR3 spells CASRISGRADTGELFF. The CDR3 nucleotides read TGTGCCAGCAGGATTAGCGGGAGGGCGGACACCGGGGAGCTGTTTTTT.

This chain connects TRBV28 to TRBJ1-1; 8 bases agree with TRBD1. V was pared by 3 bases and J by 8 bases, with 5 bases of the junction left unmatched. Germline assignment: CDR1 MDHEN and CDR2 SYDVKM. This CDR3 contains 13 residues. This chain's CDR3 is CASSLDTGGEAFF. The DNA for the CDR3 is TGTGCCAGCAGTTTGGACACAGGGGGGGAAGCTTTCTTT.

This clone was observed a handful of times. The chain carries TRBV5-3 and TRBJ1-5, with 8 nucleotides matching TRBD1. TRBV5-3 is an ORF for which the function is uncertain. V shed 1 base, J shed 1 base, and the junction held 10 bases outside the gene matches. The CDR3 runs to 18 residues. CDR3 bases: TGTGCCAGAAGCTTGAACGAAGCCGGGACAGGCAGCAATCAGCCCCAGCATTTT. Protein product: CARSLNEAGTGSNQPQHF.